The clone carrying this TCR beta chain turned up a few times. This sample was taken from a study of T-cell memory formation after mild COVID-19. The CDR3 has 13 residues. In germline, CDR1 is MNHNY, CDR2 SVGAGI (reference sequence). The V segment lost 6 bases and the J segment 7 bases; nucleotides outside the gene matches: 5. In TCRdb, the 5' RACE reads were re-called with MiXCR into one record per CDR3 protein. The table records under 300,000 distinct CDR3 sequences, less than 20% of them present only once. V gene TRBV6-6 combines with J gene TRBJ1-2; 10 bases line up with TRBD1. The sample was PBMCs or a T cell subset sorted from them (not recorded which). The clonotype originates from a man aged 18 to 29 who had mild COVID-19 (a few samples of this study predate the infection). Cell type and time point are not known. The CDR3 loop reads CASRRDRGPGYTF. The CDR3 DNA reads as TGTGCCAGCAGACGGGACAGGGGCCCTGGCTACACCTTC.